This TCR beta chain originates from a study of blood T cell repertoires in COVID-19. Per the germline V gene, CDR1 is MNHEY and CDR2 is SVGEGT. This CDR3 is 13 amino acids long. Trimming took off 0 bases at V and 4 bases at J, with 6 bases between the two ends. Study processing details: Reference gene primer amplification in the assay estimated nucleated cell counts. Profiling relied on immunoSEQ multiplex PCR, and the TCRdb table lists in-frame clones only, not all of them. From that table come the V and J calls and clone size; the DNA was used to work out D and trimming. The sample holds some 180,000 clones, about 78% seen once.

This rearrangement joins TRBV6-2 or TRBV6-3 to TRBJ2-5, with D perhaps TRBD2 (6 bases). The sample consisted of peripheral blood. The source is a woman aged 45 to 65 with active or convalescent COVID-19. DNA of the CDR3: TGTGCCAGCAGTTACTCCGGGGGAGAGACCCAGTACTTC. Its translation: CASSYSGGETQYF.